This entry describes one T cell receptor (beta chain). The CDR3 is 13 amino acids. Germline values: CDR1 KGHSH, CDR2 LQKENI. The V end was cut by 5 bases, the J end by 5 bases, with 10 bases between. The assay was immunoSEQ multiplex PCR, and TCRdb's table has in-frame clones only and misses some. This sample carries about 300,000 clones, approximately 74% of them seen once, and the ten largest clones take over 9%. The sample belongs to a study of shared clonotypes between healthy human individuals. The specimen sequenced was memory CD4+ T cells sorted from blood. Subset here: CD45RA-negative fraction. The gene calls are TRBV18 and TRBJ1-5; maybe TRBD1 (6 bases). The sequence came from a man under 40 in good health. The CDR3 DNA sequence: TGTGCCAGCTCATGGGACATTTATCAGCCCCAGCATTTT. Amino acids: CASSWDIYQPQHF.